These T cell receptor beta chains were read from a single sample in a study of blood T cell repertoires in COVID-19. The method was immunoSEQ multiplex PCR; TCRdb's version includes in-frame clones alone and lacks a portion of them. The sample records under 150,000 clones, approximately 80% being singletons. The source material was peripheral blood. These receptors were obtained from a human donor in a cohort sampled during active COVID-19. The CDR3 runs from the conserved cysteine through the conserved F or W.

j_call,v_call,cdr3_aa
TRBJ2-1,TRBV3-1/TRBV3-2,CASRTTSGGKNEQFF
TRBJ1-4,TRBV7-9,CASIGQGEKLFF
TRBJ1-1,TRBV14,CASSQDWTAEAFF
TRBJ1-2,TRBV4-3,CASSQVNRGLGYTF
TRBJ1-3,TRBV30,CAWSVQGGLSSGNTIYF
TRBJ1-2,TRBV7-2,CASRTVNYGYTF
TRBJ2-7,TRBV12-3/TRBV12-4,CASSPQATEQYF
TRBJ1-5,TRBV6-2/TRBV6-3,CASSPPGVYGQPQHF
TRBJ1-1,TRBV19,CASSIEAGAVGEAFF
TRBJ1-5,TRBV6-2/TRBV6-3,CASSYLDRGQGPQHF
TRBJ2-2,TRBV9,CASSVEHLNRNTGELFF
TRBJ1-6,TRBV30,CAWSVRPEVNSPLHF
TRBJ2-7,TRBV7-9,CASSLPGQGRAYEQYF
TRBJ1-1,TRBV5-6,CASSPGTGGTEAFF
TRBJ1-2,TRBV6-2/TRBV6-3,CASSYGTGGGYTF
TRBJ1-4,TRBV11-2,CASSLPSAGGGVFF
TRBJ1-2,TRBV6-1,CASSDRQGRNYGYTF
TRBJ2-7,TRBV7-9,CASSADFAHYEQYF
TRBJ1-4,TRBV3-1/TRBV3-2,CASSRGGSEKLFF
TRBJ2-5,TRBV11-3,CASSAGDSLGETQYF
TRBJ2-4,TRBV7-2,CASSLGSGGGGNIQYF
TRBJ1-1,TRBV6-5,CASSYFGTGLNTEAFF
TRBJ2-2,TRBV9,CASSVEGQGTGELFF
TRBJ1-4,TRBV5-5,CASSWDRGGANEKLFF
TRBJ1-5,TRBV18,CASSPAREVQPQHF